The 25 T cell receptor beta chains given below trace back to one sample, sequenced in a study of T cell responses to AZD1222 COVID-19 vaccine. The repertoire was sequenced with immunoSEQ multiplex PCR; TCRdb's copy has only in-frame clones and lacks some. Of about 160,000 clones listed, around 90% were seen once; the top ten hold approximately 2%. The material was peripheral blood, obtained on day 0 of AZD1222 vaccination. The receptor source for this set is an adult in good health.

This chain connects TRBV6-1 to TRBJ1-1, with D uncertain. The ends were cut back, 2 bases at V and 8 bases at J, with 15 bases in the middle. CDR1 MNHNS and CDR2 SASEGT come from the germline V gene. This CDR3 is 14 amino acids long. The CDR3 nucleotides are TGTGCCAGCAGTGAATTAAGGCTGAAAACAGAAGCTTTCTTT. Amino acids: CASSELRLKTEAFF.

The chain has TRBV28 and TRBJ2-3, with no clear D. The CDR3 is 13 amino acids. Germline assignment: CDR1 MDHEN and CDR2 SYDVKM. Trimming removed 5 bases at V and 5 bases at J, with 11 bases between. The CDR3 spells CASSPAIVDTQYF. CDR3 DNA: TGTGCCAGCAGTCCCGCCATAGTAGATACGCAGTATTTT.

The DNA for the CDR3 is TGCAGCGTTAGAAAAGGACAGGGAGGTAACTATGGCTACACCTTC. Its translation: CSVRKGQGGNYGYTF. The J gene is TRBJ1-2, the V gene TRBV29-1; 8 positions match TRBD1. J gave up 1 base and V 5 bases, and 9 bases lay outside the gene matches. The germline V gene has CDR1 SQVTM and CDR2 ANQGSEA. The CDR3 is 15 residues long.

The chain employs TRBV6-5 and TRBJ1-1; D unclear. The V gene lost 6 bases and the J gene lost 3 bases, with 17 bases spanning the gap. Germline-derived CDR1 and CDR2 are MNHEY and SVGAGI. The CDR3 is 15 residues long. The CDR3 nucleotides read TGTGCCAGCAGGTCCGGTGGGAGGGCTGACACTGAAGCTTTCTTT. Protein product: CASRSGGRADTEAFF.

The chain links TRBV4-3 to TRBJ2-3; D is uncertain. CDR3 size: 14 residues. The germline V gene encodes CDR1 LGHNA and CDR2 YSLEER. V was shortened by 0 bases and J by 2 bases, with 6 bases between the two germline ends. The CDR3 DNA is TGCGCCAGCAGCCAAGAATCCCCCACAGATACGCAGTATTTT. Translating gives CASSQESPTDTQYF.

The chain employs TRBV7-2 and TRBJ1-4, with TRBD1 as a possible D gene (6 bases). V gave up 5 bases and J gave up 1 base, with 8 bases separating them. This CDR3 spans 14 amino acids. CDR1 SGHTA and CDR2 FQGNSA come from the germline V gene. The CDR3 DNA reads TGTGCCAGCAGCCCAGGGGTAACTAATGAAAAACTGTTTTTT. Residues: CASSPGVTNEKLFF.

V usage is TRBV18 and J usage is TRBJ2-7; maybe TRBD1 (6 bases). The germline V gene has CDR1 KGHSH and CDR2 LQKENI. The CDR3 extends over 16 amino acids. V was clipped by 2 bases and J by 2 bases, with 16 bases between them. CDR3 DNA sequence: TGTGCCAGCTCACCAACTCCAGGGGCCCCCCCCTACGAGCAGTACTTC. As protein: CASSPTPGAPPYEQYF. The whole variable domain, filled in from reference TRBV18 and TRBJ2-7, reads NAGVMQNPRHLVRRRGQEARLRCSPMKGHSHVYWYRQLPEEGLKFMVYLQKENIIDESGMPKERFSAEFPKEGPSILRIQQVVRGDSAAYFCASSPTPGAPPYEQYFGPGTRLTVT.

With respect to this clone: Other DNA variants within this sample encode the same CDR3. This chain joins TRBV4-3 and TRBJ1-6; 9 bases line up with TRBD1. Germline CDR1 LGHNA, CDR2 YSLEER. CDR3 size: 15 residues. V shed 1 base, J shed 6 bases, and the junction held 1 base outside the gene matches. The CDR3 DNA follows: TGCGCCAGCAGCCAAGCGGGACAGGGTAATTCACCCCTCCACTTT. It codes for CASSQAGQGNSPLHF.

CDR3 protein: CASSSHTTAGTEAFF. The CDR3 DNA reads TGTGCCAGCAGCTCCCATACGACAGCGGGCACTGAAGCTTTCTTT. The rearrangement links TRBV5-6 to TRBJ1-1; a possible D gene is TRBD1 (5 bases). V dropped 3 bases and J dropped 4 bases, with 16 bases sitting between them. Germline V gene lookup returns CDR1 SGHDT and CDR2 YYEEEE. This CDR3 has 15 amino acids.

This clone appeared a single time. V is TRBV5-4 and J is TRBJ2-1, with D unclear. Trimming left V 0 bases short and J 6 bases short, with 7 bases between. This CDR3 spans 13 amino acids. The germline CDR1 and CDR2 sequences are SGHNT and YYREEE (reference sequence). The CDR3 nucleotides are TGTGCCAGCAGCTTGGACAACTTCAATGAGCAGTTCTTC. Amino acids: CASSLDNFNEQFF. The variable domain in full, completed from reference TRBV5-4 and TRBJ2-1, reads ETGVTQSPTHLIKTRGQQVTLRCSSQSGHNTVSWYQQALGQGPQFIFQYYREEENGRGNFPPRFSGLQFPNYSSELNVNALELDDSALYLCASSLDNFNEQFFGPGTRLTVL.

The V and J genes are TRBV3-1 (or the pseudogene TRBV3-2) and TRBJ2-3; unclear D gene. The germline gives CDR1 LGHDT, CDR2 YNNKEL (reference sequence). V lost 3 bases, J lost 1 base, and 8 bases lay in between. This CDR3 spans 14 amino acids. DNA for the CDR3: TGTGCCAGCAGCCAGGGTGGCGGCACAGATACGCAGTATTTT. Translation gives CASSQGGGTDTQYF.

This chain connects TRBV1 to TRBJ2-1; the D call in the table, TRBD1, was not verified against the DNA. TRBV1 is marked as a pseudogene. CDR3 length: 18 residues. In DNA, the CDR3 is TGCACCAGCAGCCAAAGGAGAGGGACAGGTTTTTCCTACAATGAGCAGTTCTTC. This gives the protein CTSSQRRGTGFSYNEQFF.

The rearrangement links TRBV6-6 to TRBJ2-7, with a tentative D call TRBD1 (6 bases). This CDR3 is 12 amino acids long. V lost 2 bases and J 6 bases, leaving 8 bases between the germline ends. CDR1 is MNHNY and CDR2 is SVGAGI in the germline V gene (reference sequence). CDR3 nucleotides: TGTGCCAGCAGTTACGACAGGCGCGAGCAGTACTTC. Residues: CASSYDRREQYF.

The gene calls are TRBV4-1 and TRBJ1-5; TRBD1 is a possible D gene (5 bases). Germline V lookup: CDR1 MGHRA, CDR2 YSYEKL. V was cut by 0 bases and J by 2 bases, with 11 bases left in between. The CDR3 runs to 16 residues. CDR3 protein: CASSQDGGVGNQPQHF. The CDR3 nucleotides read TGCGCCAGCAGCCAAGATGGGGGAGTGGGCAATCAGCCCCAGCATTTT.

The chain links TRBV4-3 to TRBJ1-6, with D tentatively TRBD1 (5 bases). The CDR3 is 15 amino acids. V was pared by 4 bases and J by 4 bases, with 11 bases between. The germline V gene has CDR1 LGHNA and CDR2 YSLEER. Here the CDR3 DNA reads TGCGCCAGCAGCCCGACAGTTTCTTATAATTCACCCCTCCACTTT. This encodes CASSPTVSYNSPLHF.

This clone was seen just once. The rearrangement links TRBV18 to TRBJ1-1; weak D call: TRBD1 (5 bases). From germline, CDR1 is KGHSH and CDR2 LQKENI. The CDR3 totals 19 residues. Trimming shortened V by 2 bases and J by 0 bases, and 22 bases separated the two germline ends. The chain's CDR3 is CASSPWGGSSGAMNTEAFF. CDR3 coding DNA: TGTGCCAGCTCACCATGGGGCGGATCTTCCGGCGCCATGAACACTGAAGCTTTCTTT. Complete variable domain (other parts from reference TRBV18 and TRBJ1-1): NAGVMQNPRHLVRRRGQEARLRCSPMKGHSHVYWYRQLPEEGLKFMVYLQKENIIDESGMPKERFSAEFPKEGPSILRIQQVVRGDSAAYFCASSPWGGSSGAMNTEAFFGQGTRLTVV.

The V call is TRBV3-1 (or the pseudogene TRBV3-2), the J call TRBJ1-2, with 9 bases aligning to TRBD1. The CDR3 spans 13 residues. CDR1 is LGHDT and CDR2 is YNNKEL in the germline V gene (reference sequence). The V and J ends lost 3 bases and 8 bases, in that order; junction bases with no gene match: 4. The CDR3 spells CASSQGQGGGYTF. DNA for the CDR3: TGTGCCAGCAGCCAGGGACAGGGAGGCGGCTACACCTTC.

The chain combines TRBV27 with TRBJ1-5; no clear D. V lost 2 bases and J 5 bases, leaving 10 bases between the germline ends. Germline CDR1 MNHEY, CDR2 SMNVEV (reference sequence). This CDR3 region has 14 residues. The CDR3 region is CASSLRGRDQPQHF. The CDR3 DNA follows: TGTGCCAGCAGTTTACGGGGAAGGGATCAGCCCCAGCATTTT.

The chain employs TRBV19 and TRBJ1-4; 7 bases line up with TRBD1. CDR3 size: 13 residues. With V trimmed by 5 bases and J by 8 bases, 5 bases remained unmatched. Germline CDR1 and CDR2: LNHDA and SQIVND (reference sequence). The CDR3 loop is CASSQGVYEKLFF. CDR3 nucleotides: TGTGCCAGTAGTCAGGGGGTATACGAAAAACTGTTTTTT.

The rearrangement joins TRBV7-2 to TRBJ2-1; D is possibly TRBD1 or TRBD2 (5 bases each). From germline, CDR1 is SGHTA and CDR2 FQGNSA. The ends were cut back, 5 bases at V and 13 bases at J, with 18 bases in the middle. This CDR3 is 13 amino acids long. CDR3 loop: CASSPDREGGQFF. DNA of the CDR3: TGTGCCAGCAGCCCTGACAGAGAAGGAGGTCAGTTCTTC. Complete variable domain (other parts from reference TRBV7-2 and TRBJ2-1): GAGVSQSPSNKVTEKGKDVELRCDPISGHTALYWYRQSLGQGLEFLIYFQGNSAPDKSGLPSDRFSAERTGGSVSTLTIQRTQQEDSAVYLCASSPDREGGQFFGPGTRLTVL.

This clone was seen just once. This chain uses TRBV14 with TRBJ2-1, with D perhaps matching TRBD1 or TRBD2 (5 bases each). Germline CDR1 SGHDN, CDR2 FVKESK. Trimming pared 4 bases from V and 8 bases from J, leaving 9 bases between. CDR3 size: 12 residues. CDR3 sequence: CASSRGSHEQFF. Here the CDR3 DNA reads TGTGCCAGCAGCCGGGGGTCGCATGAGCAGTTCTTC.

V and J are TRBV25-1 and TRBJ1-1; D is possibly TRBD1 (5 bases). CDR1 and CDR2 from the germline V gene are MGHDK and SYGVNS. The V gene lost 1 base and the J gene lost 2 bases, with 5 bases spanning the gap. The CDR3 consists of 13 residues. The CDR3 sequence is CASSEWGNTEAFF. The CDR3 DNA is TGTGCCAGCAGTGAATGGGGCAACACTGAAGCTTTCTTT. Complete variable domain (other parts from reference TRBV25-1 and TRBJ1-1): EADIYQTPRYLVIGTGKKITLECSQTMGHDKMYWYQQDPGMELHLIHYSYGVNSTEKGDLSSESTVSRIRTEHFPLTLESARPSHTSQYLCASSEWGNTEAFFGQGTRLTVV.

CDR3 sequence (DNA): TGTGCCAGCAGCTTAGGTGTCGGGAGCGGCCAAGAGACCCAGTACTTC. Protein sequence: CASSLGVGSGQETQYF. This chain uses TRBV7-2 with TRBJ2-5; D may be TRBD2 (6 bases). The CDR3 is 16 residues long. V lost 1 base and J 1 base, leaving 13 bases between the germline ends. Germline CDR1 SGHTA, CDR2 FQGNSA.

This clone was picked up one time. The chain carries TRBV11-2 and TRBJ1-5, with D unclear. Germline-derived CDR1 and CDR2 are SGHAT and FQNNGV. Trimming cost V 5 bases and J 4 bases, with 9 bases left between them. This CDR3 has 13 residues. Written as DNA, the CDR3 is TGTGCCAGCAGCCAAGAACCGAATCAGCCCCAGCATTTT. This translates into CASSQEPNQPQHF.

The V and J genes are TRBV10-3 and TRBJ2-7; TRBD1 matches at 7 bases. This CDR3 is 13 amino acids long. CDR1 is ENHRY and CDR2 is SYGVKD in the germline V gene. The junction had 8 bases not matched to a gene; V was cut back by 0 bases and J by 12 bases. CDR3 bases: TGTGCCATCAGTGAGTCGGGAACGGACAGGCCGTACTTC. Its protein is CAISESGTDRPYF.